These 28 T cell receptor beta chains came from one sample sequenced in a study of prognosis after radiotherapy for stage I lung cancer. It was by two-round multiplex PCR that TCR beta CDR3 was amplified from genomic DNA. Round one of PCR was performed, and it used primers specific to each TRBV and TRBJ gene. TCRdb re-called the multiplex PCR reads with MiXCR, one entry per CDR3 protein. The sample comprises roughly 32,000 distinct CDR3 sequences, over 40% of which are singletons, and 15% rests with the top ten. Sequencing was performed on PBMCs, taken before or after stereotactic body radiation therapy (not recorded which). The receptor source for this set is a donor older than 45 with non-small cell lung cancer.

This clonotype was seen ten or more times. This chain uses TRBV2 with TRBJ2-1; no firm D call. CDR1 SNHLY and CDR2 FYNNEI come from the germline V gene. The CDR3 contains 15 residues. The germline V and J ends were trimmed by 3 bases and 4 bases, with 13 bases remaining between them. CDR3 DNA: TGTGCCAGCAGTGAGGGCGAACCTGAATACAATGAGCAGTTCTTC. Amino acids: CASSEGEPEYNEQFF.

Details on this clonotype: This may arise from a read error, as a much more abundant clone is one base away. V and J are TRBV6-1 and TRBJ2-3; 7 bases line up with TRBD2. The germline V gene has CDR1 MNHNS and CDR2 SASEGT. The CDR3 loop spans 15 amino acids. J was trimmed by 4 bases and V by 6 bases; bases with no gene match: 10. The CDR3 protein is CASSLSGLIADTQYF. The CDR3 DNA reads as TGTGCCAGCAGCCTTAGCGGGCTAATCGCAGATACGCAGTATTTT.

The V gene is TRBV28, the J gene TRBJ2-7; 7 nucleotides match TRBD1. Germline CDR1 reads MDHEN; CDR2 reads SYDVKM. The CDR3 loop spans 15 amino acids. V lost 9 bases to trimming and J lost 3 bases; unmatched junction nucleotides: 14. The CDR3 DNA sequence: TGTGCCAGAAGGATGCCGGGACAGATTTTCTACGAGCAGTACTTC. Protein product: CARRMPGQIFYEQYF.

At least ten counts were recorded for this clonotype. The rearrangement links TRBV14 to TRBJ1-1; D ambiguous. Trimming left V 3 bases short and J 1 base short, with 12 bases between. The CDR3 consists of 15 residues. Germline V CDR1 and CDR2: SGHDN, FVKESK. CDR3 DNA: TGTGCCAGCAGCCAGCTCTTCATCGGGAACACTGAAGCTTTCTTT. Residues: CASSQLFIGNTEAFF.

Details on this clonotype: A read error may be the cause here, since a much bigger clone is one base away. The gene calls are TRBV12-3 or TRBV12-4 and TRBJ2-4; maybe TRBD2 (7 bases). The length of the CDR3 is 19 residues. V lost 4 bases and J 3 bases, leaving 25 bases between the germline ends. Here the CDR3 DNA reads TGTGCCAGCAGTTCCGCGGGGGCAGGGGAGAGTTGGTGCAAAAACATTCAGTACTTC. It specifies CASSSAGAGESWCKNIQYF.

This clonotype was seen many times. The chain carries TRBV4-2 and TRBJ1-1, with D perhaps TRBD1 (6 bases). Trimming left V 4 bases short and J 0 bases short, with 9 bases between. The CDR3 runs to 14 residues. Germline CDR1 is LGHNA and CDR2 is YNFKEQ. CDR3 DNA: TGTGCCAGCAGCCGGACAGCAATGAACACTGAAGCTTTCTTT. This sequence encodes CASSRTAMNTEAFF.

The rearrangement links TRBV7-6 to TRBJ2-3, with 15 bases identical to TRBD2. The CDR3 is 18 amino acids. J lost 2 bases, V lost 3 bases, and 6 bases had no gene match. Germline V gene sequence: CDR1 SGHVS, CDR2 FNYEAQ. The CDR3 nucleotides read TGTGCCAGCAGCTTCCAAGGGACTAGCGGGGGGATCACAGATACGCAGTATTTT. Translating gives CASSFQGTSGGITDTQYF.

Points on this clonotype: The junction departs from the called germline gene at one end, perhaps through a read error. The J gene is TRBJ1-6, the V gene TRBV6-2 or TRBV6-3; tentative D call: TRBD1 (5 bases). Germline V lookup: CDR1 MNHEY, CDR2 SVGEGT. The CDR3 is 12 amino acids. CDR3 sequence (DNA): TGTGGCAGCACCACCGTCCGGGGACCCCTCCACTTC. The encoded protein is CGSTTVRGPLHF.

This clonotype was detected many times. This sequence joins TRBV6-1 and TRBJ1-5; 8 bases line up with TRBD1. Trimming removed 6 bases from V and 3 bases from J; junction bases left unmatched: 10. Germline V gene lookup returns CDR1 MNHNS and CDR2 SASEGT. The CDR3 has 16 amino acids. CDR3 amino acids: CASRSNGQGDNQPQHF. The CDR3 nucleotides are TGTGCCAGCAGATCGAATGGACAGGGTGACAATCAGCCCCAGCATTTT.

This clonotype was counted many times. This chain joins TRBV2 and TRBJ2-3, with D possibly matching TRBD2 (6 bases). Germline V CDR1 and CDR2: SNHLY, FYNNEI. The ends were cut back, 4 bases at V and 9 bases at J, with 23 bases in the middle. CDR3 length: 16 amino acids. The CDR3 coding sequence is TGTGCCAGCAGTGCCTCTGTGGGGACTGACAAGTTGACGCAGTATTTT. Its protein product is CASSASVGTDKLTQYF. Using reference TRBV2 and TRBJ2-3 for the parts outside the CDR3, the full variable domain is EPEVTQTPSHQVTQMGQEVILRCVPISNHLYFYWYRQILGQKVEFLVSFYNNEISEKSEIFDDQFSVERPDGSNFTLKIRSTKLEDSAMYFCASSASVGTDKLTQYFGPGTRLTVL.

This clonotype was observed at least ten times. The chain has TRBV11-3 and TRBJ2-1; 9 nucleotides match TRBD1. With V trimmed by 5 bases and J by 4 bases, 9 bases remained unmatched. Germline V gene sequence: CDR1 SGHNT, CDR2 YENEEA. This CDR3 comprises 16 residues. CDR3 protein: CASSQSGTGFYNEQFF. CDR3 DNA: TGTGCCAGCAGCCAGTCCGGGACAGGGTTTTACAATGAGCAGTTCTTC.

In its sample, this clonotype was seen a few times. A read error is likely here: a far larger clone is one base away. J is TRBJ1-2 and V is TRBV6-4, with 9 bases aligning to TRBD1. CDR3 length: 13 residues. J was trimmed by 5 bases and V by 7 bases; bases with no gene match: 5. Per the germline V gene, CDR1 is MRHNA and CDR2 is SNTAGT. The CDR3 region is CASIGTGYYGYTF. DNA for the CDR3: TGTGCCAGCATTGGGACAGGGTATTATGGCTACACCTTC.

This chain links TRBV6-1 with TRBJ2-7; 7 bases agree with TRBD1. The germline V gene has CDR1 MNHNS and CDR2 SASEGT. V shed 6 bases, J shed 1 base, and the junction held 9 bases outside the gene matches. The CDR3 contains 15 residues. The CDR3 region has the DNA TGTGCCAGCAGACAGACCGGGACAGCGTCCTACGAGCAGTACTTC. Translating gives CASRQTGTASYEQYF.

This clonotype was observed many times. In DNA, the CDR3 is TGTGCCAGCAGCCCTAGGTTACAGCCCACAGATACGCAGTATTTT. Encoded protein: CASSPRLQPTDTQYF. The gene calls are TRBV7-3 and TRBJ2-3; no clear D. The CDR3 runs to 15 residues. CDR1 and CDR2 (germline): SGHTA, FQGTGA. Trimming cost V 5 bases and J 2 bases, with 14 bases left between them. The full variable domain, its missing parts supplied by reference TRBV7-3 and TRBJ2-3, is GAGVSQTPSNKVTEKGKYVELRCDPISGHTALYWYRQSLGQGPEFLIYFQGTGAADDSGLPNDRFFAVRPEGSVSTLKIQRTERGDSAVYLCASSPRLQPTDTQYFGPGTRLTVL.

In its sample, this clonotype was seen many times. This chain joins TRBV4-1 and TRBJ1-1; TRBD1 is a possible D gene (5 bases). V dropped 4 bases and J dropped 1 base, with 19 bases sitting between them. This CDR3 has 17 amino acids. The germline CDR1 and CDR2 sequences are MGHRA and YSYEKL. CDR3 residues: CASSPRQGSGSNTEAFF. In DNA form, the CDR3 reads TGCGCCAGCAGCCCAAGGCAGGGCTCGGGATCGAACACTGAAGCTTTCTTT.

This chain uses TRBV6-1 with TRBJ1-2; D ambiguous. Trimming cost V 7 bases and J 4 bases, with 16 bases left between them. The CDR3 is 14 residues long. Germline assignment: CDR1 MNHNS and CDR2 SASEGT. The CDR3 DNA sequence: TGTGCCAGCACCAAGGGTGTAGGTCGCTATGGCTACACCTTC. Encoded protein: CASTKGVGRYGYTF.

This chain uses TRBV30 with TRBJ1-5; D unresolved. This CDR3 is 15 amino acids long. The ends were cut back, 3 bases at V and 2 bases at J, with 14 bases in the middle. Per germline, CDR1 GTSNPN and CDR2 SVGIG (reference sequence). CDR3 protein: CAWSPSGLGNQPQHF. The CDR3 DNA is TGTGCCTGGAGCCCTAGCGGGTTAGGCAATCAGCCCCAGCATTTT.

V and J are TRBV2 and TRBJ2-3; possible D gene TRBD1, 6 bases. Germline CDR1 is SNHLY and CDR2 is FYNNEI. Trimming took 6 bases from V and 2 from J, leaving 15 bases between them. This CDR3 is 15 amino acids long. The CDR3 nucleotides read TGTGCCAGCAGCGACAGGTTACGGATCACAGATACGCAGTATTTT. Protein product: CASSDRLRITDTQYF.

This clonotype is labeled medium-sized. The CDR3 DNA reads TGTGCCAGCAGTGTACAGGGGAGTACCAATGAGCAGTTCTTC. This sequence encodes CASSVQGSTNEQFF. The chain has TRBV6-4 and TRBJ2-1; TRBD1 matches 7 bases. CDR3 length: 14 residues. J gave up 6 bases and V 4 bases, and 6 bases lay outside the gene matches. The germline CDR1 and CDR2 sequences are MRHNA and SNTAGT.

This clonotype was seen many times. This chain links TRBV5-1 with TRBJ1-1; 7 bases fit TRBD1. Per the germline V gene, CDR1 is SGHRS and CDR2 is YFSETQ. This CDR3 is 13 amino acids long. J lost 3 bases, V lost 5 bases, and 4 bases had no gene match. CDR3 loop: CASRRQGDTEAFF. The CDR3, as DNA: TGCGCCAGCAGACGACAGGGTGACACTGAAGCTTTCTTT. The full variable domain, rest sourced from reference TRBV5-1 and TRBJ1-1, is KAGVTQTPRYLIKTRGQQVTLSCSPISGHRSVSWYQQTPGQGLQFLFEYFSETQRNKGNFPGRFSGRQFSNSRSEMNVSTLELGDSALYLCASRRQGDTEAFFGQGTRLTVV.

Details on this clonotype: A single base is all that separates this from a far larger clone, so a read error is likely. V gene TRBV6-4 combines with J gene TRBJ2-7, with TRBD1 matching over 8 bases. Trimming removed 9 bases from V and 0 bases from J; junction bases left unmatched: 10. Germline CDR1 and CDR2: MRHNA and SNTAGT. This CDR3 has 15 amino acids. CDR3: CARREGQGVSYEQYF. In DNA form, the CDR3 reads TGTGCCAGGAGAGAAGGACAGGGTGTCTCCTACGAGCAGTACTTC.

This clonotype has at least ten counts. The V call is TRBV4-1, the J call TRBJ1-3; D may be TRBD1 (5 bases). CDR1 is MGHRA and CDR2 is YSYEKL in the germline V gene. The CDR3 length is 17 residues. The V and J ends lost 4 bases and 0 bases respectively, with 16 bases between them. The CDR3 bases are TGCGCCAGCAGCCGCACGATCAGGGAGGACTCTGGAAACACCATATATTTT. This translates into CASSRTIREDSGNTIYF.

The chain is built from TRBV27 and TRBJ2-2; D is uncertain. Germline loops: CDR1 MNHEY, CDR2 SMNVEV (reference sequence). This CDR3 comprises 15 residues. Trimming pared 2 bases from V and 7 bases from J, leaving 14 bases between. The CDR3 DNA follows: TGTGCCAGCAGTTTAGGCAGGCGGTACATCGGGGAGCTGTTTTTT. Translation gives CASSLGRRYIGELFF.

There are many counts of this clonotype. The rearrangement links TRBV6-5 to TRBJ2-3; 10 nucleotides match TRBD1. Germline assignment: CDR1 MNHEY and CDR2 SVGAGI. The ends lost 4 bases at V and 6 bases at J; junction bases unmatched: 7. This CDR3 contains 15 residues. This CDR3 is CASSFRDRGSDTQYF. DNA for the CDR3: TGTGCCAGCAGTTTCCGGGACAGGGGTTCGGATACGCAGTATTTT.

Comment on this clonotype: One base separates it from a far larger clone, so it is likely a read error. The chain employs TRBV6-6 and TRBJ1-2; TRBD1 is a possible D gene (5 bases). The CDR3 consists of 15 residues. CDR1 MNHNY and CDR2 SVGAGI come from the germline V gene (reference sequence). CDR3 amino acids: CATSYSKMGGYGYTF. The CDR3 DNA reads as TGTGCCACCAGTTACTCGAAGATGGGGGGCTATGGCTACACCTTC.

This clonotype was seen many times. The chain recombines TRBV5-1 with TRBJ1-1; 8 bases map to TRBD1. The CDR3 sequence is 15 residues long. Germline values: CDR1 SGHRS, CDR2 YFSETQ. With V trimmed by 4 bases and J by 0 bases, 5 bases remained unmatched. The CDR3 protein is CASSRETGVNTEAFF. In nucleotides, the CDR3 is TGCGCCAGCAGCCGCGAGACAGGGGTGAACACTGAAGCTTTCTTT.

This clonotype was seen at least ten times. The V and J genes are TRBV20-1 and TRBJ1-1, with a possible D match to TRBD1 (5 bases). The V end was cut by 0 bases, the J end by 8 bases, with 16 bases between. The CDR3 runs 14 residues. Germline CDR1 reads DFQATT; CDR2 reads SNEGSKA (reference sequence). In DNA form, the CDR3 reads TGCAGTGCTAGAGAACCACGGGTACAGGAGGAAGCTTTCTTT. It translates to CSAREPRVQEEAFF.

Ten or more counts support this clonotype. A much larger clone sits a single nucleotide away, making a read error possible. V usage is TRBV5-6 and J usage is TRBJ2-1; no firm D call. Germline V CDR1 and CDR2: SGHDT, YYEEEE. The CDR3 covers 12 residues. Trimming removed 1 base from V and 4 bases from J, with 3 bases in between. For the CDR3, the DNA is TGTGCCAGCAGCTTGCGGTACAATGAGCAGTTCTTC. The encoded protein is CASSLRYNEQFF.